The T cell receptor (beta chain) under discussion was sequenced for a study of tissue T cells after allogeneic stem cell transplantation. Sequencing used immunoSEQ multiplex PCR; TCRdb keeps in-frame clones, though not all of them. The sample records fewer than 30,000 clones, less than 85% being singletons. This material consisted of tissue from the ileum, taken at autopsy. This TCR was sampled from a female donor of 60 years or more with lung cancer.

CDR3 DNA sequence: TGTGCCAGCAGCCAAGGGGACAGGGTGGGGTATGGCTACACCTTC. Its protein is CASSQGDRVGYGYTF. The V call is TRBV4-2, the J call TRBJ1-2; 9 bases map to TRBD1. Germline CDR1 and CDR2: LGHNA and YNFKEQ. The CDR3 loop spans 15 amino acids. Trimming at V came to 1 base and at J to 5 bases, leaving 5 bases not matched to a gene.